This TCR beta chain emerged from a study of regulatory T cells in long-lasting Graves disease. This sample's time point: newly diagnosed GD, antithyroid drugs for less than 3 months. Following extraction of RNA from PBMCs, that RNA was used to make the TCR library. Libraries of TCR beta came from iRepertoire HTBI primers plus Arm-PCR of CDR3 regions. TCRdb called the multiplex PCR reads again in MiXCR, with one record for every CDR3 protein. The sample includes around 320,000 distinct CDR3 sequences, 16% of them seen just once. This clonotype was counted at least ten times. What it binds is not known. Broader study findings: For persistent Graves' patients, TCR diversity was lower than for newly diagnosed ones.

There are 9 residues in the CDR3. CDR1 is GTSNPN, CDR2 SVGIG, per germline (reference sequence). V shed 6 bases and J shed 5 bases, with 4 bases lying between them. These same data were also listed under a study on T cells in Graves' hyperthyroidism and ophthalmopathy. This second study notes: Recently diagnosed hyperthyroidism of less than 2 months' duration affected patients aged 18 to 65. Most thyroid clonotypes expanded above 0.001 appeared in blood too.

Sequenced here: peripheral blood mononuclear cells (PBMCs), sampled at new diagnosis, from a patient treated with antithyroid drugs. The V gene is TRBV30, the J gene TRBJ2-5; D unresolved. The clonotype comes from a man aged 35 to 55 with Graves disease. The CDR3 reads CACRETQYF. CDR3 in DNA: TGTGCCTGTAGGGAGACCCAGTACTTC.